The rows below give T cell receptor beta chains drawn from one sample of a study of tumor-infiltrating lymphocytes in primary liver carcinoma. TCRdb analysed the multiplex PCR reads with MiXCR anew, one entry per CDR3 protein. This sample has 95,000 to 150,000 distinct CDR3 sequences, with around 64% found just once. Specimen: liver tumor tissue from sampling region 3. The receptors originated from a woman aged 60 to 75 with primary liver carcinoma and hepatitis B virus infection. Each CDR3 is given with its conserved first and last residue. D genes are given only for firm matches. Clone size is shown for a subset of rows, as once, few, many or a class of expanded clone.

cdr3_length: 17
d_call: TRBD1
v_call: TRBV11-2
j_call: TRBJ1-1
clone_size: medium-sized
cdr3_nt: TGTGCCAGCAGCTTAGCCAGGGGGACAGGATCGAACACTGAAGCTTTCTTT
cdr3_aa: CASSLARGTGSNTEAFF

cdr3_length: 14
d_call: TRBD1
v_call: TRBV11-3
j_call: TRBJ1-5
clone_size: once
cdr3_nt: TGTGTCAGCAGCACAAGGACAGGGTATCAGCCCCAGCATTTT
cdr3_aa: CVSSTRTGYQPQHF

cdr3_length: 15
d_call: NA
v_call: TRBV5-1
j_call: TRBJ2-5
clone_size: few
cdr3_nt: TGCGCCAGCAGCTTGGCGCTAGCGATGGTAGAGACCCAGTACTTC
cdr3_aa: CASSLALAMVETQYF

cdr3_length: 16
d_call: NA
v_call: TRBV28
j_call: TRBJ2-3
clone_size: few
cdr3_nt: TGTGCCAGCAGTTTAAGTCGGAGTGGGGACACAGATACGCAGTATTTT
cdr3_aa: CASSLSRSGDTDTQYF

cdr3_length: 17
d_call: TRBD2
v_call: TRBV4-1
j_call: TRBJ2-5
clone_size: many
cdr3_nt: TGCGCCAGCAGCCGGACTAGCGGGAGTTCGCACCAAGAGACCCAGTACTTC
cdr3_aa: CASSRTSGSSHQETQYF

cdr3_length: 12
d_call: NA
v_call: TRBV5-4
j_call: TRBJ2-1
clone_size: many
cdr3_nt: TGTGCCAGCAGCTTCCCGGGGAATGAGCAGTTCTTC
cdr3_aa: CASSFPGNEQFF

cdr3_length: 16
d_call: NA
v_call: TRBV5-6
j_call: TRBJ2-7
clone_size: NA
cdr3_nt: TGTGCCAGCAGCTTGGATGGGGGAAATCACTCTTACGAGCAATACTTC
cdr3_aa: CASSLDGGNHSYEQYF

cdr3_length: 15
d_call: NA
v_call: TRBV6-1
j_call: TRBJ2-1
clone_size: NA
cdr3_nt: TGTGCCAGCAACCGAGGACTCCCCGATCTCAATGATCAGTTCTTC
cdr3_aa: CASNRGLPDLNDQFF

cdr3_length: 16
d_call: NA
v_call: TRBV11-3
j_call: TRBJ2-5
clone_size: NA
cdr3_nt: TGTGCCGGCAGCCCCCCCATGGGCGGACGGCGAGAGACCCAATACTTC
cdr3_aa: CAGSPPMGGRRETQYF

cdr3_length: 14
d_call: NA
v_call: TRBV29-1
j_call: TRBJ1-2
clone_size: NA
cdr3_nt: NA
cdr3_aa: CNVARGTGTRGYAF

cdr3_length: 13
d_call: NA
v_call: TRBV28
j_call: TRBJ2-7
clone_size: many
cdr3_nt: TGTGCCAGCAGTTTACCTCCCCGGTACGAGCAGTACTTC
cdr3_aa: CASSLPPRYEQYF

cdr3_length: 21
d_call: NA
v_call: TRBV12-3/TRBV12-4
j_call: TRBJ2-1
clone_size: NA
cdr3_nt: TGTGCCAGCACCAAAAGAGGGGGGGTCAGGGCTAGTTCGAGCTCCTACAATGAGCAGTTCTTC
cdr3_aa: CASTKRGGVRASSSSYNEQFF

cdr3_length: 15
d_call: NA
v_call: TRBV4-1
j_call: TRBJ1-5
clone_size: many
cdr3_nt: TGCGCCAGCAGCCAACCCAACAGGGAGAATCGGCCCCAGCATTTT
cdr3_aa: CASSQPNRENRPQHF

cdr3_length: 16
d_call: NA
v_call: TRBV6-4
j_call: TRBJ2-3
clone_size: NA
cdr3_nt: TGTGCCAGCAGTGACGCCGCTAGCGCCAGCACAGATACGCAGTATTTT
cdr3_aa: CASSDAASASTDTQYF

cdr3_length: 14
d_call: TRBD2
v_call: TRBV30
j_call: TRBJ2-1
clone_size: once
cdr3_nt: TGTGCCTGGAGTGGGGGACTAGCGGACAATGAGCAGTTCTTC
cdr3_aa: CAWSGGLADNEQFF

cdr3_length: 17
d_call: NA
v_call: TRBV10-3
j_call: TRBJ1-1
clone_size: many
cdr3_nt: TGTGCCATCAGTGCCCGGGGATTTGAGGGAGCGAACACTGAAGCTTTCTTT
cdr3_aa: CAISARGFEGANTEAFF

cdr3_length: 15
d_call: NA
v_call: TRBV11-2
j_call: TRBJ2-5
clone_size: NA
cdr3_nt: TGTGCCAGTAGCTTAGATAGGGCTACCGCAATGACCCAGTACTTC
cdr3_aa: CASSLDRATAMTQYF

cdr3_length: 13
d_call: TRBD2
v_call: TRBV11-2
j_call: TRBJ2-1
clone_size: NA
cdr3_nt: TGTGCCGTCAGCCTGGGGGGGACCGGTGAGCAGTTCTTC
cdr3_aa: CAVSLGGTGEQFF

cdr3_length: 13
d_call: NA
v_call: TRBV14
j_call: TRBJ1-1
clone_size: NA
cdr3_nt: TGTGCCAGCAGCCAAGGGTTCAACACTAAAGCATTCTTT
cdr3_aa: CASSQGFNTKAFF

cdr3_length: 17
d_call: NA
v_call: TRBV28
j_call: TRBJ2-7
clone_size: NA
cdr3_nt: TGTGCCAGCAGTCCGAGGGGGTTAACGACGGGCCTCGGCGAACAGTACTTC
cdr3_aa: CASSPRGLTTGLGEQYF

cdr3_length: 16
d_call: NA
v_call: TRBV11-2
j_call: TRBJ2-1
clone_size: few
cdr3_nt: TGTGCCAGCAGCTTAGAAACGGGAATGCCTTACAATGAGCAGTTCTTC
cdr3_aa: CASSLETGMPYNEQFF

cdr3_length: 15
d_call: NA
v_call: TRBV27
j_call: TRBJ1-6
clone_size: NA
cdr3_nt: TGTGCCAGCAGCCCCCTCGGGGGGGATAATTCACCCCTCCACTTT
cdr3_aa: CASSPLGGDNSPLHF

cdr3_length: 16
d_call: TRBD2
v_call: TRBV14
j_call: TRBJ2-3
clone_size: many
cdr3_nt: TGTGCCAGCAGCCCCAGGACTAGCGGAAGCACAGATACGCAGTATTTT
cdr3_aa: CASSPRTSGSTDTQYF

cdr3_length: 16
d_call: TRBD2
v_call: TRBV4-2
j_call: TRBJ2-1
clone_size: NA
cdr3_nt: TGTGCCAGCAGTCCCGGGACTAGCGGGAGTGACTATGAGGAGTTCTTC
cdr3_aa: CASSPGTSGSDYEEFF

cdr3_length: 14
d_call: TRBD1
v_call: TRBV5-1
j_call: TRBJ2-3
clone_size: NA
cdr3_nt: TGCGCCAGCAGCAAACAGGGGGCCACAGATACGCAGTATTTT
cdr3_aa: CASSKQGATDTQYF

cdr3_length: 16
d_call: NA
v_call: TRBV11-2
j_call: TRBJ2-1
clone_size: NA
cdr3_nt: TGTGCCAGCAACTTAGATCTGACGGGTGGGAGTGATGAGCAGTTCTTC
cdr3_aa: CASNLDLTGGSDEQFF

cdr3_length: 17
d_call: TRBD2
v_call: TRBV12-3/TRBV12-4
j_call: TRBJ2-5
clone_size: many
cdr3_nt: TGTGCCAGCAGTTTGTTGAACAGCGGGAGGGCCGGGGAGACCCAGTACTTC
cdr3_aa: CASSLLNSGRAGETQYF

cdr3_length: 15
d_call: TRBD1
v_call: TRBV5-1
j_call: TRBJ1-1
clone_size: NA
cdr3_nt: TGCGCCAGCAGCCCGACACAGGGGGCGAGGACTGAAGCTTTCTTT
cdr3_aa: CASSPTQGARTEAFF

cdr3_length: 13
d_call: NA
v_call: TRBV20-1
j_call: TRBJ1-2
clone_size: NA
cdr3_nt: TGCAGTGCTAGTTCCAGGGGTAACTATGGCTACACCTTC
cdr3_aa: CSASSRGNYGYTF

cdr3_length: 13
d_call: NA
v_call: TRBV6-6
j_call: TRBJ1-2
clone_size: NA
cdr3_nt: TGTGCCAGCAGGGGGACACAGAAGGGTGGCTTCACCTTC
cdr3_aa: CASRGTQKGGFTF

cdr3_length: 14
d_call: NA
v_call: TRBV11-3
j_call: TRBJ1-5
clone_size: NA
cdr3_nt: TGTGCCAGCAGCTACAGGACTAACACAGATACGCAGCATTTT
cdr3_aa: CASSYRTNTDTQHF

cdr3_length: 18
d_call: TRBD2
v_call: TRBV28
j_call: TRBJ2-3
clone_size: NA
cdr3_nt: TGTGCCGGCAGTTTACCGACTAGCGGGAGGGTTGGGGCTGATACGCAGTATTTT
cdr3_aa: CAGSLPTSGRVGADTQYF

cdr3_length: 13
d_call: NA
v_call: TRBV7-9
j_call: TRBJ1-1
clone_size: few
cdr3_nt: TGTGCCAGTAAGGGCGGGAGGAACACTGAAGCTTTCTTT
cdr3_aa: CASKGGRNTEAFF

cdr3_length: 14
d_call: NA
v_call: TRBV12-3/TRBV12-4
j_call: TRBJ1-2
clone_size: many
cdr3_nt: TGTGCCGCCTCCAACAGGAGTGGGGTCGGGGGCTACACCTTC
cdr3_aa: CAASNRSGVGGYTF

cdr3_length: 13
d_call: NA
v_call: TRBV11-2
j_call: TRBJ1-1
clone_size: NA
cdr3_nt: TGTGCCAACAGCTTAGAGGCAGCGACTGAGGCTTTCTTC
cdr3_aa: CANSLEAATEAFF

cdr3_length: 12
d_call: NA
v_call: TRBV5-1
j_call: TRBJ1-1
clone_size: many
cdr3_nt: TGCGCCAGCAGCCAAATGAACACTGAAGCTTTCTTT
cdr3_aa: CASSQMNTEAFF

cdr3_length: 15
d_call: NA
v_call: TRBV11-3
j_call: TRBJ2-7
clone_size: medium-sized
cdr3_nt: TGTGCCAGCAGCTTAGGAGGGACTGGAGCCTACGAGCAGTACTTC
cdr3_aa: CASSLGGTGAYEQYF

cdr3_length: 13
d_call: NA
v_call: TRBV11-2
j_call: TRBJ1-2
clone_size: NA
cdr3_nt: TGCGCCAACAGTTCCGGGACGGAATATGACTACACCTTC
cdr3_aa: CANSSGTEYDYTF